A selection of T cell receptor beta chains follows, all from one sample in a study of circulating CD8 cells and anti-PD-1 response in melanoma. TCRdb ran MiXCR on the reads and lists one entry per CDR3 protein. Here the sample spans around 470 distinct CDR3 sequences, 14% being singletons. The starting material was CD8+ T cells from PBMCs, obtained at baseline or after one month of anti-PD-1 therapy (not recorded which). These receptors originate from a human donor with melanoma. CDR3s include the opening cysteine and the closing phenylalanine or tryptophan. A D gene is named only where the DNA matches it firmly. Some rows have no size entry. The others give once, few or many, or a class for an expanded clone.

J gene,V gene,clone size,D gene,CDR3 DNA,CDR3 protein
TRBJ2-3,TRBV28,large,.,TGTGCCAGCATGGCGACCCTACTCGAAGGACGCTCAGATACGCAGTATTTT,CASMATLLEGRSDTQYF
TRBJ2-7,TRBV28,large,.,TGTGCCAGCAGTACACAGGACAGTAGATCCTACGAGCAGTACTTC,CASSTQDSRSYEQYF
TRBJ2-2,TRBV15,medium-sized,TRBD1,TGTGCCACCAGCAGAGATGGGGCCCAGGGGGCGCGTTACACCGGGGAGCTGTTTTTT,CATSRDGAQGARYTGELFF
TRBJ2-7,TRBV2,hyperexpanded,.,TGTGCCAGCAGTGACCAGTCTATGTCCTACGAGCAGTACTTC,CASSDQSMSYEQYF
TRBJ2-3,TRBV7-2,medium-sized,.,TGTGCCAGCAGCTTAGCGAGAACCACAGATACGCAGTATTTT,CASSLARTTDTQYF
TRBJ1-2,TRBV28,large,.,TGTGCCAGCAGTTTGGACCTGGACGGATCTAGTCGTGGCTACACCTTC,CASSLDLDGSSRGYTF
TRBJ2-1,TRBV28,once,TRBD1,TGTGCCAGCAGCACGCGACGGGACAGCTTATACAATGAGCAGTTCTTC,CASSTRRDSLYNEQFF
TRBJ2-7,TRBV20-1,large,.,TGCAGTGCTAGTGGGGTCTGGGGCCGCTCCTACGAGCAGTACTTC,CSASGVWGRSYEQYF
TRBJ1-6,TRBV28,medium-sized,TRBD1,TGTGCCAGCAGATGGACAGGGGGAGAACTGAATTCACCCCTCCACTTT,CASRWTGGELNSPLHF
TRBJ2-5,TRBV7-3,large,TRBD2,TGTGCCAGCAGTAGACTAGCGGGAGGAGTAGAGACCCAGTACTTC,CASSRLAGGVETQYF
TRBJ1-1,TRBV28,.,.,TGTGCCAACAGTTCAGGGAACACTGAAGCTTTCTTT,CANSSGNTEAFF
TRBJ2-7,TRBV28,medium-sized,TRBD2,TGTGCCAGCATATATAGCGGGAGCCCGCCCTACGAGCAGTACTTC,CASIYSGSPPYEQYF
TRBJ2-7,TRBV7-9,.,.,TGTGCCAGCAGCTTGGAAGGGGCTAGCAGACCCTACGAGCAGAACTTC,CASSLEGASRPYEQNF
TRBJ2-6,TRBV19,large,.,TGTGCCAGTAGTCAGCTCTCGTCGGCTGGGGCCAACGTCCTGACTTTC,CASSQLSSAGANVLTF
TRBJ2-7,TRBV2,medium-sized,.,TGTGCCAGCAGCCGCCGGGAGAGCTCCTACGAGCAGTACTTC,CASSRRESSYEQYF
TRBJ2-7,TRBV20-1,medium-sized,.,TGCAGCGTGTCCGGCTGGGGACTTCCTTACGAGCAGTACTTC,CSVSGWGLPYEQYF
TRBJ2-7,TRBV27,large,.,TGTGCCAGCAGTTTCGGGCACGAGCAGTACTTC,CASSFGHEQYF
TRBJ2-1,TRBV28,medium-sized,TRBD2,TGTGCCAGCAGTGCCCACCGTGTACTAGCGGGAGAGGTGTCCTACAATGAGCAGTTCTTC,CASSAHRVLAGEVSYNEQFF
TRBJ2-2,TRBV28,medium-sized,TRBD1,TGTGCCAGCCTCCCTGGGGGAGGGACAGGGGGCGACACCGGGGAGCTGTTTTTT,CASLPGGGTGGDTGELFF
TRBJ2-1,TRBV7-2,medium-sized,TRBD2,TGTGCCAGCAGCGCCCTGGGACTATCCTACAATGAGCAGTTCTTT,CASSALGLSYNEQFF
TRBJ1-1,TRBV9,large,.,TGTGCCAGCAGCGTAGCTGAGGGGCTGTACGCTGAAGCTTTCTTT,CASSVAEGLYAEAFF
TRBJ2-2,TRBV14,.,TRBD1,TGTGCCAGCTGCCAACCTGCAGGGGGCTACTCCGGCGGGGAGCTGTTTTTT,CASCQPAGGYSGGELFF
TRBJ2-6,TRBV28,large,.,TGTGCCAGCAGGAGTAGGGCCAACGTCCTGACTTTC,CASRSRANVLTF
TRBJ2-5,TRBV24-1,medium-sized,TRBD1,TGTGCCACCAGTGAACCTGAGGGGGACAGGGAGGAGACCCAGTACTTC,CATSEPEGDREETQYF
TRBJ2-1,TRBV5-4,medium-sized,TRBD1,TGTGCCAGCAGCGGGGACAGACTAACCTACAATGAGCAGTTCTTC,CASSGDRLTYNEQFF
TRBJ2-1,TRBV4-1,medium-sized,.,TGCGCCAGCAGCCAAGATCCCTGGACGGGAGAGCAGTTCTTC,CASSQDPWTGEQFF
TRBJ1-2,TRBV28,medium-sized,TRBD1,TGTGCCAGCAGTTTATTCGACAGGGGGCTAGATGGCTACACCTTC,CASSLFDRGLDGYTF
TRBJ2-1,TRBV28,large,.,TGTGCCGCTTCGGGGGTAGAAGGGGACAATGAGCAGTTCTTC,CAASGVEGDNEQFF
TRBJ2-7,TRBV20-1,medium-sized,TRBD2,TGCAGTGCTAGAGATCTCAGCGGGAGGAGCTCCTACGAGCAGTACTTC,CSARDLSGRSSYEQYF
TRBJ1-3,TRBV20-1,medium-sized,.,TGCAGTGCTAGAGACAGGGGACGCTCTGGAAACACCATATATTTT,CSARDRGRSGNTIYF
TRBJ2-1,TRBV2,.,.,TGTGCCAGCAGTGATCCCTCCGAAGCCACGTCAGATGAGCAGTTCTTC,CASSDPSEATSDEQFF
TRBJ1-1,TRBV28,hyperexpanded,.,TGTGCCAGCACGCTTCGGGGGTACTACCCTGAAGCTTTCTTT,CASTLRGYYPEAFF
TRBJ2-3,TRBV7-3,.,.,TGTGCCAGCAGCCCCGCGCGAGCCACAGATACGCAGTATTTT,CASSPARATDTQYF
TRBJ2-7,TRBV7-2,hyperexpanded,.,TGTGCCAGCAGCTTAGAGGGGTCGGGCCGCTCCTACGAGCAGTACTTC,CASSLEGSGRSYEQYF
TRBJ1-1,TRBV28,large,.,TGTGCCAGCAGGGAGGACCTCGGGGACACTGAAGCTTTCTTT,CASREDLGDTEAFF
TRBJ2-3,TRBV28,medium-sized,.,TGTGCCAGCAGTTTTAACCTGAATACGCAGTATTTT,CASSFNLNTQYF
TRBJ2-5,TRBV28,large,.,TGTGCCAGCAGTCCCCGGGACTCCCGTGGGGAGACCCAGTACTTC,CASSPRDSRGETQYF
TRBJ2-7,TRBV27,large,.,TGTGCCAGCAGTCCGACAGTGGCGGCTGAGCAGTACTTC,CASSPTVAAEQYF
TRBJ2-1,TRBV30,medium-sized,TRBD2,TGTGCCTGGAGCGGGGGGTCGCATGGACTAGCCTACAATGAGCAGTTCTTC,CAWSGGSHGLAYNEQFF
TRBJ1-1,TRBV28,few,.,TGTGCCAGCAGTTTCCGGGGGTACTACCCTGAAGCTTTCTTT,CASSFRGYYPEAFF
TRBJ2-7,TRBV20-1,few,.,TGCAGCGCTCCGGGGCAGGGCGTCTCCTACGAGCAGTACTTC,CSAPGQGVSYEQYF
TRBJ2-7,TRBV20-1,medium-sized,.,TGCAGTGCCAAAGCTGTGGACGGAACATACGAGCAGTACTTC,CSAKAVDGTYEQYF
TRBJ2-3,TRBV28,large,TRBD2,TGTGCCAGCAGTCCACTAGCGGGAGGGCAGTTCGATACGCAGTATTTT,CASSPLAGGQFDTQYF
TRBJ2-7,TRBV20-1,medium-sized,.,TGCAGTGCTAGAGATGGCCAGCGGAACTCCTACGAGCAGTACTTC,CSARDGQRNSYEQYF
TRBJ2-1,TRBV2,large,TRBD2,TGTGCCAGCCCGGGACTAGTGGCCAATGAGCAGTTCTTC,CASPGLVANEQFF
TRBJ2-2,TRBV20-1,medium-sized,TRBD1,TGCAGTGCTAGACCTCCGACAGGGGGCTTCGGGGAGCTGTTTTTT,CSARPPTGGFGELFF
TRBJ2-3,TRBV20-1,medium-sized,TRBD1,TGCAGTGCCACCGGACAGGGTATTCGTACAGATACGCAGTATTTT,CSATGQGIRTDTQYF
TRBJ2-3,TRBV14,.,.,TGTGTCAGCAGCCAAAGTCCCGGCGGAACGCAGTATTTT,CVSSQSPGGTQYF
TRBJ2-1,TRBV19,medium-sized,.,TGTGCCAGTAGCGGGGCGAAATACAATGAGCAGTTCTTC,CASSGAKYNEQFF
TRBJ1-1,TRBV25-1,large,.,TGTGCCAGCAGTACCCTAGGACGGGACACTGAAGCTTTCTTT,CASSTLGRDTEAFF
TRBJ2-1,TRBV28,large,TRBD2,TGTGCCAGCAGTTTGGTGGGGGGCGGACTAGCGGGGAGGTATGAGCAGTTCTTC,CASSLVGGGLAGRYEQFF
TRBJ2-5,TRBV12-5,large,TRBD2,TGTCCCACGGGAGGCGCACATTGGGTCGGGAGACCCACGGAGACCCAGTACTTC,CPTGGAHWVGRPTETQYF
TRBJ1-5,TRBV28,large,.,TGTGCCAGCAGTTTACGGGGGGCACGCCAGCCCCAGCATTTT,CASSLRGARQPQHF